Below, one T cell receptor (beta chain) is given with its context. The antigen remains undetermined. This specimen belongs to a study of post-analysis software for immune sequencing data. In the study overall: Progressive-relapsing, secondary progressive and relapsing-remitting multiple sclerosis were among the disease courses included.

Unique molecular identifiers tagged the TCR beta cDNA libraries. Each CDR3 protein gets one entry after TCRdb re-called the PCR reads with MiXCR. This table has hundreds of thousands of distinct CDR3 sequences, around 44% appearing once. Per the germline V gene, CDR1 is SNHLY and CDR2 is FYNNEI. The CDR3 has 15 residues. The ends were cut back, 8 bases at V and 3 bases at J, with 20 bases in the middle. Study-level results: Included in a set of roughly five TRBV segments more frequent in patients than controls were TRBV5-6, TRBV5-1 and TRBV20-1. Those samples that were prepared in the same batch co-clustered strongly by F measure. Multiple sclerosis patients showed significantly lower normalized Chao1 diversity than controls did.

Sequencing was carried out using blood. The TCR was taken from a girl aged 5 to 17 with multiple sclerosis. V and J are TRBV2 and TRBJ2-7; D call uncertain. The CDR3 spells CASVSYMGRDYEQYF. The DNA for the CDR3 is TGTGCCAGCGTCAGCTATATGGGCAGAGACTACGAGCAGTACTTC. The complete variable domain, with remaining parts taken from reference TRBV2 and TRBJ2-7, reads EPEVTQTPSHQVTQMGQEVILRCVPISNHLYFYWYRQILGQKVEFLVSFYNNEISEKSEIFDDQFSVERPDGSNFTLKIRSTKLEDSAMYFCASVSYMGRDYEQYFGPGTRLTVT.